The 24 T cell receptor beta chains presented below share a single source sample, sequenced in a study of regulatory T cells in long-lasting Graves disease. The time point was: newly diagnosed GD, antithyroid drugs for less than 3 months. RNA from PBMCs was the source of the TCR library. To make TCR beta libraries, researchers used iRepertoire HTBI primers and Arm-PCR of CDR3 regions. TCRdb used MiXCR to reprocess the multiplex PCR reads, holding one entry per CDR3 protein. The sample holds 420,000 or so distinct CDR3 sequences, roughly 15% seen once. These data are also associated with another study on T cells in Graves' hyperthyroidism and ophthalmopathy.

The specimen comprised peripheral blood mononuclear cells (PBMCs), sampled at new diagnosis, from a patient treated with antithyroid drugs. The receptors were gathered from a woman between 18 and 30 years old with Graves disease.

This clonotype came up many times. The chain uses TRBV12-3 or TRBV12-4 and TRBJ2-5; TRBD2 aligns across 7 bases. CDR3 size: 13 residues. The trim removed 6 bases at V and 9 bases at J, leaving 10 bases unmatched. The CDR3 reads CASSLPGLTPQYF. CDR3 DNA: TGTGCCAGCAGCCTACCGGGACTAACTCCCCAGTACTTC.

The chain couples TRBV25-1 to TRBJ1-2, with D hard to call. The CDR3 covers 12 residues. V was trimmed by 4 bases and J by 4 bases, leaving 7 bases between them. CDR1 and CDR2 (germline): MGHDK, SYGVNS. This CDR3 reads CASSGTVYGYTF. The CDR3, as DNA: TGTGCCAGCAGTGGGACGGTCTATGGCTACACCTTC.

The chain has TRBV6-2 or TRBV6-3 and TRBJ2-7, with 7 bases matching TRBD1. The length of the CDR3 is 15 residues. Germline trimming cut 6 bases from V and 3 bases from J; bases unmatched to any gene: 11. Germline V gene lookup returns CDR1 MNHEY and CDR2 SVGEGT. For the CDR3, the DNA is TGTGCCAGCAGACGCCCCTCCGGGACAGACTACGAGCAGTACTTC. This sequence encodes CASRRPSGTDYEQYF.

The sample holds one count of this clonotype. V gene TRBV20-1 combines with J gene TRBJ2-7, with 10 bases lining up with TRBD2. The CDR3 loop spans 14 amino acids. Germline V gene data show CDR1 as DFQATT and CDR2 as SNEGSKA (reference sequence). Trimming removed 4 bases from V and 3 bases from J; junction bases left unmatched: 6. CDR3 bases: TGCAGTGCTATGACTAGCGGGCTATACTACGAGCAGTACTTC. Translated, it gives CSAMTSGLYYEQYF.

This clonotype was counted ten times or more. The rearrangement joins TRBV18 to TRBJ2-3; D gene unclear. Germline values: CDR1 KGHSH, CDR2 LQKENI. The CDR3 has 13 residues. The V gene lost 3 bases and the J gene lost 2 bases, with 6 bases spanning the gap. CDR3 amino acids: CASSPIPTDTQYF. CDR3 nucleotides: TGTGCCAGCTCACCTATACCCACAGATACGCAGTATTTT.

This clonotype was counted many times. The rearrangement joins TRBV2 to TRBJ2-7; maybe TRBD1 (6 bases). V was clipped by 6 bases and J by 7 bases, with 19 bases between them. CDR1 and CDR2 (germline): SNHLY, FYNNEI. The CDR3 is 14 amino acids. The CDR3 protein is CASRETGIKPEQYF. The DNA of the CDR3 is TGTGCCAGCAGGGAGACAGGAATTAAGCCGGAGCAGTACTTC.

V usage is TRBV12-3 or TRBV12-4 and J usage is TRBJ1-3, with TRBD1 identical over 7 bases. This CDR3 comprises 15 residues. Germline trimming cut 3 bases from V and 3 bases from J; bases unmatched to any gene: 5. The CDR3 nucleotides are TGTGCCAGCAGTTTCGGCAGGGGGTTTGGAAACACCATATATTTT. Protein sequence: CASSFGRGFGNTIYF.

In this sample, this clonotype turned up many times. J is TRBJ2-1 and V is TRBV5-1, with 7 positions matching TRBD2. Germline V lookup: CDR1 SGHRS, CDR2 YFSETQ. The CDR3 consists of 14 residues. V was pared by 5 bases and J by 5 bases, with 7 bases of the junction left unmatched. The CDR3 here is CASRFSGTNNEQFF. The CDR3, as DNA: TGCGCCAGCAGATTTTCGGGGACTAACAATGAGCAGTTCTTC.

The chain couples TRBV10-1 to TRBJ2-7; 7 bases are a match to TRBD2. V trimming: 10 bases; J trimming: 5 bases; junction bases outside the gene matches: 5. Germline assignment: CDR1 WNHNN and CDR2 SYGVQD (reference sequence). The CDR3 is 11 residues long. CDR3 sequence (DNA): TGCGCCACTAGCGGAGGGGACGAGCAGTACTTC. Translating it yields CATSGGDEQYF.

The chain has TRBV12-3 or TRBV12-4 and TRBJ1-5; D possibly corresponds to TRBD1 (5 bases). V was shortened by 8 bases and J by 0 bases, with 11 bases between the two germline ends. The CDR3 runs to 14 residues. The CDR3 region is CASGAGFSNQPQHF. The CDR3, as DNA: TGTGCCAGCGGGGCGGGGTTTAGCAATCAGCCCCAGCATTTT.

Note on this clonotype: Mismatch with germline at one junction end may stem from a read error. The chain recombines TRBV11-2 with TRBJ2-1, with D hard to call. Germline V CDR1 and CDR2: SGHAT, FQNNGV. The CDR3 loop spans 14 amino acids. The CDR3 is CASSLVTAYSEQFF. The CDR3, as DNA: TGTGCCAGCAGCTTAGTTACAGCATACAGTGAGCAGTTCTTC.

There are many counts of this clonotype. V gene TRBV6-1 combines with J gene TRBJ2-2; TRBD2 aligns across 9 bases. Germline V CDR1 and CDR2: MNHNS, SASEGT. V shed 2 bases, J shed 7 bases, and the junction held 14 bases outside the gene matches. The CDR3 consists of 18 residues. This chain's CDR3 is CASSEIERSSGTGGELFF. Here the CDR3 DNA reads TGTGCCAGCAGTGAAATTGAGAGGTCTAGCGGGACTGGCGGGGAGCTGTTTTTT.

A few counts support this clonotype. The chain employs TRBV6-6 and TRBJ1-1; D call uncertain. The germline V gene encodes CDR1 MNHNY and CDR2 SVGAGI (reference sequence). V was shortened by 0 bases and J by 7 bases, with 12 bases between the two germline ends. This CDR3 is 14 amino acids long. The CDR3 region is CASSYSPARLEAFF. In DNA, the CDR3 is TGTGCCAGCAGTTACTCGCCGGCAAGGCTTGAAGCTTTCTTT.

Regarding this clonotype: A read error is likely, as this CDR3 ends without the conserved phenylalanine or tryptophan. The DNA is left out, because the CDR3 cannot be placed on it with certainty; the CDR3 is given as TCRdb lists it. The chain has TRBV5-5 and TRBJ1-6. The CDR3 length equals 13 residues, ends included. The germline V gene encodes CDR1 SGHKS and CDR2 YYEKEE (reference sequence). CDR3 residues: CASSPPYYSPVHL.

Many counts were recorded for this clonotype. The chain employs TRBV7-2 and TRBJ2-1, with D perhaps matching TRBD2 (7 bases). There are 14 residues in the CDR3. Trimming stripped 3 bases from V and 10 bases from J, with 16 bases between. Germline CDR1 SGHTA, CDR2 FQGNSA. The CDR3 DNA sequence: TGTGCCAGCAGCTTCGGGGGAGGGGGAGTAGAGCAGTTCTTC. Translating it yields CASSFGGGGVEQFF.

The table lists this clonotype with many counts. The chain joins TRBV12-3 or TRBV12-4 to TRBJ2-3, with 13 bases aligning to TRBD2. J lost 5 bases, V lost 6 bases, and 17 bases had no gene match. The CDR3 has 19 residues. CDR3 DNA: TGTGCCAGCAGCCAGACCGGGACTAGCGGGACCACCGCCCGAGATACGCAGTATTTT. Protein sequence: CASSQTGTSGTTARDTQYF.

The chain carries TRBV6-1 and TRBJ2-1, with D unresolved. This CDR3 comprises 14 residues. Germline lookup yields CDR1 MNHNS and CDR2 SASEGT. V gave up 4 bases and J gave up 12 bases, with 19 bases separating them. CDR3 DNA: TGTGCCAGCAGTGTCCCCCGCGGAGAGGATGTGCAGTTCTTC. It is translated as CASSVPRGEDVQFF.

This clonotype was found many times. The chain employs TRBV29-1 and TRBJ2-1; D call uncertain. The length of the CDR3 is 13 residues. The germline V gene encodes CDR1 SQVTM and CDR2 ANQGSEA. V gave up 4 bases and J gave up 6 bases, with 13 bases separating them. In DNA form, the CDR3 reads TGCAGCGTTGTCGTCGCCTACCCCAATGAGCAGTTCTTC. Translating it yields CSVVVAYPNEQFF.

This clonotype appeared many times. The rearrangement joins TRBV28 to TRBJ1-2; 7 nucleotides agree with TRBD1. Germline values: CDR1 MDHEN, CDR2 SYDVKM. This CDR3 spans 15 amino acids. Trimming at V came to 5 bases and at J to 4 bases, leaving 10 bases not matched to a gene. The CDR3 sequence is CASSARQGETYGYTF. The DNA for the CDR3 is TGTGCCAGCAGTGCTCGACAGGGAGAGACCTATGGCTACACCTTC.

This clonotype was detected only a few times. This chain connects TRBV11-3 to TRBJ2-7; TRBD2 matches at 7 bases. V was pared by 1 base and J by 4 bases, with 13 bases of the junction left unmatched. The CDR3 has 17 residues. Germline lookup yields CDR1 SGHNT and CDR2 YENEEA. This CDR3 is CASSLGLGASGSYEQYF. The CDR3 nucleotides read TGTGCCAGCAGCTTAGGCCTCGGTGCTAGCGGAAGTTACGAGCAGTACTTC.

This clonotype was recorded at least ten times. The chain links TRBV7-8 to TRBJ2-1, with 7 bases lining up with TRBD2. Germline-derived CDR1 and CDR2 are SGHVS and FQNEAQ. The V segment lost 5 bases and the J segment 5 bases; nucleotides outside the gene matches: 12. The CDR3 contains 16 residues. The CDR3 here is CASSSTSAPFNNEQFF. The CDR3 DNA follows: TGTGCCAGCAGCAGCACTAGCGCCCCCTTTAACAATGAGCAGTTCTTC.

As DNA, the CDR3 is TGTGCCAGCAGCAAGGGGGCGGATTTTCTCCACGAGCAGTACTTC. It translates to CASSKGADFLHEQYF. The rearrangement joins TRBV27 to TRBJ2-7; 7 nucleotides align to TRBD1. CDR1 MNHEY and CDR2 SMNVEV come from the germline V gene (reference sequence). The CDR3 is made up of 15 amino acids. The junction had 13 bases not matched to a gene; V was cut back by 6 bases and J by 5 bases.

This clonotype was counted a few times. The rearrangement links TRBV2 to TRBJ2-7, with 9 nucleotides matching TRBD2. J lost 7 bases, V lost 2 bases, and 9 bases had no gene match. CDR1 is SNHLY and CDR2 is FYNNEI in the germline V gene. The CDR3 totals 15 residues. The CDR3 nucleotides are TGTGCCAGCAGTGAAAACCCCGTAGCGGGAGATGAGCAGTACTTC. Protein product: CASSENPVAGDEQYF.

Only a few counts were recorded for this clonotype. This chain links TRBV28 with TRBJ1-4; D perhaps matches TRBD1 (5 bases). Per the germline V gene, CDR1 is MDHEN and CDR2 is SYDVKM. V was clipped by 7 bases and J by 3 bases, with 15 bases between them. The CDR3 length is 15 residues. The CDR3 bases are TGTGCCAGCATCGGTTCCGAGGGACCTAATGAAAAACTGTTTTTT. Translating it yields CASIGSEGPNEKLFF.